The 16 T cell receptor beta chains listed next were all sequenced from one sample in a study of shared clonotypes between healthy human individuals. The method was immunoSEQ multiplex PCR; TCRdb's version includes in-frame clones alone and lacks a portion of them. The sample yields roughly 1,000,000 clones, 78% seen once. Sequenced sample: memory CD4+ T cells from PBMCs. Subset indicated: CD45RA-negative fraction. These receptors originate from a man aged 18 to 35 in good health. Some clones in this sample may be carry-over from other donors' samples.

The gene calls are TRBV29-1 and TRBJ2-7; TRBD2 aligns across 14 bases. Germline assignment: CDR1 SQVTM and CDR2 ANQGSEA. This CDR3 is 13 amino acids long. J was trimmed by 9 bases and V by 6 bases; bases with no gene match: 7. CDR3 nucleotides: TGCAGCGTCGCCTCAGGGACTAGCGGGAGGCAGTACTTC. It specifies CSVASGTSGRQYF.

The J gene is TRBJ2-7, the V gene TRBV4-2; either TRBD1 or TRBD2 may fit D (5 bases each). V dropped 1 base and J dropped 7 bases, with 20 bases sitting between them. Germline loops: CDR1 LGHNA, CDR2 YNFKEQ. The CDR3 extends over 16 amino acids. The CDR3 DNA is TGTGCCAGCAGCCAAGTCGGGACCGAGGCCCCTGGGGAGCAGTACTTC. Translated: CASSQVGTEAPGEQYF.

This clone was detected once. The V and J genes are TRBV2 and TRBJ2-1; maybe TRBD2 (5 bases). Germline CDR1 SNHLY, CDR2 FYNNEI. This CDR3 comprises 13 residues. Trimming cost V 8 bases and J 0 bases, with 8 bases left between them. The CDR3 spells CASQGSSYNEQFF. The CDR3 nucleotides are TGTGCCAGCCAAGGGAGCTCCTACAATGAGCAGTTCTTC.

This clone was observed once. This chain links TRBV11-2 with TRBJ2-3; no clear D gene. CDR3 size: 15 residues. Trimming took 0 bases from V and 2 from J, leaving 9 bases between them. Germline assignment: CDR1 SGHAT and CDR2 FQNNGV. The DNA of the CDR3 is TGTGCCAGCAGCTTAGATCACATCCCCACAGATACGCAGTATTTT. Translation: CASSLDHIPTDTQYF.

The table lists this clone with a few counts. This chain joins TRBV29-1 and TRBJ2-6; D remains unclear. The germline CDR1 and CDR2 sequences are SQVTM and ANQGSEA. The CDR3 length is 13 residues. Trimming stripped 5 bases from V and 2 bases from J, with 7 bases between. CDR3: CSVSGPGANVLTF. The CDR3 bases are TGCAGCGTTTCTGGGCCTGGGGCCAACGTCCTGACTTTC. Looking up the rest from reference TRBV29-1 and TRBJ2-6 gives the full variable domain: SAVISQKPSRDICQRGTSLTIQCQVDSQVTMMFWYRQQPGQSLTLIATANQGSEATYESGFVIDKFPISRPNLTFSTLTVSNMSPEDSSIYLCSVSGPGANVLTFGAGSRLTVL.

The chain uses TRBV6-5 and TRBJ2-5; TRBD2 aligns across 14 bases. V gave up 6 bases and J gave up 6 bases; unmatched junction bases: 6. Per the germline V gene, CDR1 is MNHEY and CDR2 is SVGAGI. This CDR3 comprises 15 residues. The CDR3 loop is CASRGTSGRGKTQYF. Here the CDR3 DNA reads TGTGCCAGCAGAGGGACTAGCGGGAGAGGCAAGACCCAGTACTTC.

The chain couples TRBV7-9 to TRBJ2-1; D is possibly TRBD1 (5 bases). Germline V gene lookup returns CDR1 SEHNR and CDR2 FQNEAQ (reference sequence). Trimming shortened V by 0 bases and J by 7 bases, and 7 bases separated the two germline ends. The CDR3 loop spans 13 amino acids. The CDR3 DNA reads TGTGCCAGCAGCTTAGCCAGGGAAAATGAGCAGTTCTTC. Translating it yields CASSLARENEQFF.

The chain uses TRBV6-6 and TRBJ2-3; D is uncertain. Germline V gene data show CDR1 as MNHNY and CDR2 as SVGAGI (reference sequence). Trimming removed 0 bases from V and 2 bases from J, with 9 bases in between. The CDR3 length is 15 residues. CDR3 amino acids: CASSYSKLLTDTQYF. CDR3 coding DNA: TGTGCCAGCAGTTACTCGAAACTGCTCACAGATACGCAGTATTTT.

The genes are TRBV4-1 and TRBJ2-5; the match to TRBD2 covers 13 bases. The CDR3 sequence is 15 residues long. V dropped 5 bases and J dropped 3; count of bases not matched to a gene: 3. The germline V gene has CDR1 MGHRA and CDR2 YSYEKL. The CDR3 region has the DNA TGCGCCAGCAGCACCGGGACTAGCGGGAAAGAGACCCAGTACTTC. Translating gives CASSTGTSGKETQYF.

The V and J genes are TRBV9 and TRBJ2-5; no reliable D call. CDR1 SGDLS and CDR2 YYNGEE come from the germline V gene. This CDR3 contains 13 residues. V was clipped by 4 bases and J by 5 bases, with 12 bases between them. CDR3 residues: CASSPTSWETQYF. CDR3 coding DNA: TGTGCCAGCAGCCCCACCTCATGGGAGACCCAGTACTTC.

The V gene is TRBV18, the J gene TRBJ2-3; D ambiguous. The CDR3 contains 14 residues. From germline, CDR1 is KGHSH and CDR2 LQKENI. V lost 2 bases and J lost 1, with 7 bases in between. CDR3 coding DNA: TGTGCCAGCTCACCAGGAATGGGCACAGATACGCAGTATTTT. It yields the protein CASSPGMGTDTQYF.

The V and J genes are TRBV11-3 and TRBJ2-7; 7 bases fit TRBD2. Germline values: CDR1 SGHNT, CDR2 YENEEA. The CDR3 loop spans 13 amino acids. The V gene end was trimmed by 0 bases and the J gene end by 4 bases; junction bases not matched to a gene: 0. This CDR3 reads CASSLDSGYEQYF. Here the CDR3 DNA reads TGTGCCAGCAGCTTAGATAGCGGGTACGAGCAGTACTTC.

This clone was seen more than once but under ten times. This chain uses TRBV25-1 with TRBJ2-5; D possibly corresponds to TRBD2 (6 bases). TRBJ2-7 explains the end of the DNA better; the J call may be wrong. The CDR3 spans 14 residues. Germline values: CDR1 MGHDK, CDR2 SYGVNS. The chain's CDR3 is CASSAQEGSNEQYF. CDR3 bases: TGTGCCAGCAGTGCCCAGGAGGGGTCAAACGAGCAGTACTTC.

The chain uses TRBV6-1 and TRBJ2-5, with D perhaps TRBD1 or TRBD2 (5 bases each). The CDR3 is 15 amino acids. Germline assignment: CDR1 MNHNS and CDR2 SASEGT. Trimming took 6 bases from V and 0 from J, leaving 14 bases between them. CDR3 nucleotide sequence: TGTGCCAGCAGCAGCATGGGGACGTACCAAGAGACCCAGTACTTC. The encoded protein is CASSSMGTYQETQYF.

The V call is TRBV19, the J call TRBJ2-7, with D perhaps being TRBD1 or TRBD2 (5 bases each). CDR3 size: 15 residues. CDR1 and CDR2 (germline): LNHDA, SQIVND (reference sequence). The V gene lost 0 bases and the J gene lost 9 bases, with 18 bases spanning the gap. The CDR3 DNA is TGTGCCAGTAGTATAGATCTTGGGACGGCCCCCACGCAGTACTTC. Translating it yields CASSIDLGTAPTQYF.

Notes on this clone: Other DNA sequences in the same sample also yield this CDR3. This chain uses TRBV19 with TRBJ1-5, with a weak D call TRBD1 (6 bases). The CDR3 is 15 amino acids. CDR1 LNHDA and CDR2 SQIVND come from the germline V gene (reference sequence). Trimming cost V 1 base and J 7 bases, with 14 bases left between them. This CDR3 reads CASSIGGGRGQPQHF. The CDR3, as DNA: TGTGCCAGTAGTATAGGAGGGGGGAGGGGACAGCCCCAGCATTTT.